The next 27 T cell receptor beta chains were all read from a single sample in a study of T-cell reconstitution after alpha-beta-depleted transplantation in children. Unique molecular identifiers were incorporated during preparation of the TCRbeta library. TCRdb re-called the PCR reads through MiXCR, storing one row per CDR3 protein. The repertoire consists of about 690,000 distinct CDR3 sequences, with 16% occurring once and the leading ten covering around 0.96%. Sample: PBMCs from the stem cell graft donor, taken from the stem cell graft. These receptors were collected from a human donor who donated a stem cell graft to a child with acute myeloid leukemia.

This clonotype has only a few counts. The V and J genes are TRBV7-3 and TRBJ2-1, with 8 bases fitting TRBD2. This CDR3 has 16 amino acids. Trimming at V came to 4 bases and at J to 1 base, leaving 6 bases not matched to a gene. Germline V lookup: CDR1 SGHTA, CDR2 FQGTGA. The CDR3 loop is CASSYTSGTSYNEQFF. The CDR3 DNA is TGTGCCAGCAGCTACACTAGCGGAACTTCCTACAATGAGCAGTTCTTC.

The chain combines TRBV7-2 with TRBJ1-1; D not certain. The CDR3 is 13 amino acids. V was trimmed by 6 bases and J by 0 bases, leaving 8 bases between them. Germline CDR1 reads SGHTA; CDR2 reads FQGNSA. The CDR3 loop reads CASSLFMNTEAFF. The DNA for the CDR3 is TGTGCCAGCAGTTTATTCATGAACACTGAAGCTTTCTTT.

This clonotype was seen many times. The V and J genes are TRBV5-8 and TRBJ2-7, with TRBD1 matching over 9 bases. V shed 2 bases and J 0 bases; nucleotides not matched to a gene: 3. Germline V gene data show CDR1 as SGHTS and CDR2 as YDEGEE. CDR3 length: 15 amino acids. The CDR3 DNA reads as TGTGCCAGCAGCTTAGAGACAGGGGGCTCCTACGAGCAGTACTTC. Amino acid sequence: CASSLETGGSYEQYF. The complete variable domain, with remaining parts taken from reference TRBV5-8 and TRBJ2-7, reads EAGVTQSPTHLIKTRGQQATLRCSPISGHTSVYWYQQALGLGLQFLLWYDEGEERNRGNFPPRFSGRQFPNYSSELNVNALELEDSALYLCASSLETGGSYEQYFGPGTRLTVT.

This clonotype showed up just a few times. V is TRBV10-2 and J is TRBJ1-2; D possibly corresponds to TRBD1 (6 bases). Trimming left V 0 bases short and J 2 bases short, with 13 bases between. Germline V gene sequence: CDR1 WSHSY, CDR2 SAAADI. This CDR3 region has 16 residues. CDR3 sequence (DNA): TGCGCCAGCAGTGAGTCCGGGGGCGCCTCAAACTATGGCTACACCTTC. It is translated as CASSESGGASNYGYTF.

CDR3 amino acids: CASTPWTQTGGYTF. Written as DNA, the CDR3 is TGTGCCAGCACCCCCTGGACTCAAACGGGGGGCTACACCTTC. This chain links TRBV12-3 or TRBV12-4 with TRBJ1-2; D uncertain. Trimming shortened V by 7 bases and J by 8 bases, and 20 bases separated the two germline ends. This CDR3 has 14 residues.

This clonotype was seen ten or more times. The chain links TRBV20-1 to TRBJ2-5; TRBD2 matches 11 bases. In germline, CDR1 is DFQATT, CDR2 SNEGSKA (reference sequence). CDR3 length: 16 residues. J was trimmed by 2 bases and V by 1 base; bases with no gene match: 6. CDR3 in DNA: TGCAGTGCTAGAGTCCCGACTAGCGGGGCTCAAGAGACCCAGTACTTC. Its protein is CSARVPTSGAQETQYF.

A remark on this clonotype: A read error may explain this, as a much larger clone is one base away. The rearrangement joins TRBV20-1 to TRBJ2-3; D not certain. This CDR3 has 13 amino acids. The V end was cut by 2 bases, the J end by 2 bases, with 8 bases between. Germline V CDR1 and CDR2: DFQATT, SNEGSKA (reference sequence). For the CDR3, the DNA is TGCAGTGCTAGACGTCCGGACACAGATACGCAGTATTTT. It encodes CSARRPDTDTQYF.

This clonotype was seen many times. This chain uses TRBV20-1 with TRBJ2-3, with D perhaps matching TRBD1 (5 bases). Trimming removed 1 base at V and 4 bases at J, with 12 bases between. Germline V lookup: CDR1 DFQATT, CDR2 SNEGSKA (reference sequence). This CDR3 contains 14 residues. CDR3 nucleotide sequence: TGCAGTGCTAGAGGTCAGGGATGGGCAGATACGCAGTATTTT. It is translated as CSARGQGWADTQYF.

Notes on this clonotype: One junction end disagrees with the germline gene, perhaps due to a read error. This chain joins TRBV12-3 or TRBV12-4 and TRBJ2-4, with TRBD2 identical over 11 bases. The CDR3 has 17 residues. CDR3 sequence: CATSSGGAKLAKNIQYF. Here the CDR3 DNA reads TGTGCCACCAGTAGCGGGGGGGCCAAGTTAGCCAAAAACATTCAGTACTTC.

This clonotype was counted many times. CDR3 DNA: TGCGCCAGCAGCTTGTGGGGGACTAACACTGAAGCTTTCTTT. Translating it yields CASSLWGTNTEAFF. The chain has TRBV5-1 and TRBJ1-1; TRBD1 might be the D (5 bases). Germline loops: CDR1 SGHRS, CDR2 YFSETQ. V was trimmed by 1 base and J by 2 bases, leaving 9 bases between them. The CDR3 length is 14 residues.

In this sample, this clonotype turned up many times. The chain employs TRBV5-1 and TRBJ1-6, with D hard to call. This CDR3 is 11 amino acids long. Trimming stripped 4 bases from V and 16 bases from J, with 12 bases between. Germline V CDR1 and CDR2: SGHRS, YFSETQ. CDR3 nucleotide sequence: TGCGCCAGCAGCCCGGGAGAAACTCTCCACTTT. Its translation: CASSPGETLHF.

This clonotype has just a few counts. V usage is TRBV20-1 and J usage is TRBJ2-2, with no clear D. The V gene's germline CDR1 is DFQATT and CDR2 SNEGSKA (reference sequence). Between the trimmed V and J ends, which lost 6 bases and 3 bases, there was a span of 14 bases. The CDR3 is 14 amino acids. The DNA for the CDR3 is TGCAGTGCCCTCGGTAGCTTGGACACCGGGGAGCTGTTTTTT. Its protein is CSALGSLDTGELFF.

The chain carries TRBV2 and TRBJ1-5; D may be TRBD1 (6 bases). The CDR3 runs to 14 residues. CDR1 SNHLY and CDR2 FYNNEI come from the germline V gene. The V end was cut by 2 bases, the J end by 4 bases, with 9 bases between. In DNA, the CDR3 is TGTGCCAGCAGTGAAATGGGGGCTAATCAGCCCCAGCATTTT. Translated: CASSEMGANQPQHF.

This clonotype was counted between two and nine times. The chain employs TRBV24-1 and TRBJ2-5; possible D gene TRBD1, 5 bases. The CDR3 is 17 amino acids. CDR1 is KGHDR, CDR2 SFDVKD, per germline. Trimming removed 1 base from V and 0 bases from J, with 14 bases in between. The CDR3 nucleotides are TGTGCCACCAGTGATTTTCTCCAGGGTGGAGACCAAGAGACCCAGTACTTC. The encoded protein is CATSDFLQGGDQETQYF.

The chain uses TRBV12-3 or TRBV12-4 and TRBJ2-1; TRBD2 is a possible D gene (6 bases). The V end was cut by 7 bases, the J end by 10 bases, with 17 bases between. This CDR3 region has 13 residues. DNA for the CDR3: TGTGCCAGCACCCGTCAGCGAGCGGGCGAGCAGTTCTTC. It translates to CASTRQRAGEQFF.

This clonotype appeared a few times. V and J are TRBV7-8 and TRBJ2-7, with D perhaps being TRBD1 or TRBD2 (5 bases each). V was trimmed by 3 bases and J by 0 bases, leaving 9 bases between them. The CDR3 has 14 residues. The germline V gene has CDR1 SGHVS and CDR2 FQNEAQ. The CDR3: CASSFRDGSYEQYV. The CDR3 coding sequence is TGTGCCAGCAGCTTCCGGGACGGCTCCTACGAGCAGTACGTC.

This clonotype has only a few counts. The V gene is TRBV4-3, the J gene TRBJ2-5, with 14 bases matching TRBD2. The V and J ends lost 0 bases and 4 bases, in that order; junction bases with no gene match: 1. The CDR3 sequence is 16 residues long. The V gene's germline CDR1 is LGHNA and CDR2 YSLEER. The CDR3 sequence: CASSQDGTSGGETQYF. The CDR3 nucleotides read TGCGCCAGCAGCCAAGACGGGACTAGCGGGGGAGAGACCCAGTACTTC.

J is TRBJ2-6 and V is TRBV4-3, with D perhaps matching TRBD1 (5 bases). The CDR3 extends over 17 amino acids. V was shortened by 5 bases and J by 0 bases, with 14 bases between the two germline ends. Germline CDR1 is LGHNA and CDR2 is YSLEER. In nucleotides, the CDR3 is TGCGCCAGCAGCGGACACAGACAGAGCTCTGGGGCCAACGTCCTGACTTTC. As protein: CASSGHRQSSGANVLTF.

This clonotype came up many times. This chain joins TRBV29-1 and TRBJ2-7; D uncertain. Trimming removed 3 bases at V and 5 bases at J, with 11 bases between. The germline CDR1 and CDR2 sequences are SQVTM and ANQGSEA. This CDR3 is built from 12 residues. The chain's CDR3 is CSVDGVGHEQYF. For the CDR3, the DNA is TGCAGCGTTGACGGAGTGGGCCACGAGCAGTACTTC.

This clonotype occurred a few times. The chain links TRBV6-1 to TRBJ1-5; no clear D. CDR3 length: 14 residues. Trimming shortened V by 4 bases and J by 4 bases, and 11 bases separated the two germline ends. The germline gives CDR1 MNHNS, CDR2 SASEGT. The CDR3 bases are TGTGCCAGCAGTGGCGGGAGCCTGAATCAGCCCCAGCATTTT. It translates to CASSGGSLNQPQHF.

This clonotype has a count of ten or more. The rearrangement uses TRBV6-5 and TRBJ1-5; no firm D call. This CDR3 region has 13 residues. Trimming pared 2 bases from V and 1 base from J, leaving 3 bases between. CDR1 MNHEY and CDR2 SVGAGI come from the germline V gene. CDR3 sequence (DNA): TGTGCCAGCAGTTACGACAGCAATCAGCCCCAGCATTTT. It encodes CASSYDSNQPQHF.

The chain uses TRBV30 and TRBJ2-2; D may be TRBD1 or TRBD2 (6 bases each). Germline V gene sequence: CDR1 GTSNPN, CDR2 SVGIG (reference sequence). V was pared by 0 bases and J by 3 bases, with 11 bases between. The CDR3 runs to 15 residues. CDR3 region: CAWSVRGVHTGELFF. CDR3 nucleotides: TGTGCCTGGAGTGTAAGGGGGGTTCACACCGGGGAGCTGTTTTTT.

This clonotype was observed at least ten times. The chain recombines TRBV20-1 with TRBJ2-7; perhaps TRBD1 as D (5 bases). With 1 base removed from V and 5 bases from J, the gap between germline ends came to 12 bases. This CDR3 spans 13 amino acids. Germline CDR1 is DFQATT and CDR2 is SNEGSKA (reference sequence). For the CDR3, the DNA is TGCAGTGCTAGAGGCAGGGATTGGAACGAGCAGTACTTC. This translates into CSARGRDWNEQYF.

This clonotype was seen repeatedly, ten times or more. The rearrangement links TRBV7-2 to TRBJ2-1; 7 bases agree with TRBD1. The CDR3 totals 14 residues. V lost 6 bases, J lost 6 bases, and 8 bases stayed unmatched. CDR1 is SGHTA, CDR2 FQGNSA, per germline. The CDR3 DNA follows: TGTGCCAGCAGTACTAGGACAGGCAGCAATGAGCAGTTCTTC. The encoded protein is CASSTRTGSNEQFF. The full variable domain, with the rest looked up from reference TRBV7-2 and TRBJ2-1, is GAGVSQSPSNKVTEKGKDVELRCDPISGHTALYWYRQSLGQGLEFLIYFQGNSAPDKSGLPSDRFSAERTGGSVSTLTIQRTQQEDSAVYLCASSTRTGSNEQFFGPGTRLTVL.

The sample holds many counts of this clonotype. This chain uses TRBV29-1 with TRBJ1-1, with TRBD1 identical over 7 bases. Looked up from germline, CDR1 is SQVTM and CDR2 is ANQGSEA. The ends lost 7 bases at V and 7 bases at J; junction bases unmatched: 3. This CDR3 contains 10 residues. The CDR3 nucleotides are TGCAGCGCCGGGGACAGTGAAGCTTTCTTT. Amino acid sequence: CSAGDSEAFF.

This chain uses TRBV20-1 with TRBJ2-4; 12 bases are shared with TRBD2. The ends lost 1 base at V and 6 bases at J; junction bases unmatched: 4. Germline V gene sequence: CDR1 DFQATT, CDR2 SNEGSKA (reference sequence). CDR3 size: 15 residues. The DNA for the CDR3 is TGCAGTGCTAGAGTCCTAGCGGGGGGGTTAAACATTCAGTACTTC. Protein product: CSARVLAGGLNIQYF.

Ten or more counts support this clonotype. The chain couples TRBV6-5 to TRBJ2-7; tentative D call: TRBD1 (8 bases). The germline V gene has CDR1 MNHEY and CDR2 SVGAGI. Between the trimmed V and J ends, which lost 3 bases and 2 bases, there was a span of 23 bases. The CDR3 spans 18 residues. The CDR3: CASSYRGDRRIGTYEQYF. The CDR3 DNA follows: TGTGCCAGCAGTTATCGGGGGGACAGGCGAATAGGAACCTACGAGCAGTACTTC.